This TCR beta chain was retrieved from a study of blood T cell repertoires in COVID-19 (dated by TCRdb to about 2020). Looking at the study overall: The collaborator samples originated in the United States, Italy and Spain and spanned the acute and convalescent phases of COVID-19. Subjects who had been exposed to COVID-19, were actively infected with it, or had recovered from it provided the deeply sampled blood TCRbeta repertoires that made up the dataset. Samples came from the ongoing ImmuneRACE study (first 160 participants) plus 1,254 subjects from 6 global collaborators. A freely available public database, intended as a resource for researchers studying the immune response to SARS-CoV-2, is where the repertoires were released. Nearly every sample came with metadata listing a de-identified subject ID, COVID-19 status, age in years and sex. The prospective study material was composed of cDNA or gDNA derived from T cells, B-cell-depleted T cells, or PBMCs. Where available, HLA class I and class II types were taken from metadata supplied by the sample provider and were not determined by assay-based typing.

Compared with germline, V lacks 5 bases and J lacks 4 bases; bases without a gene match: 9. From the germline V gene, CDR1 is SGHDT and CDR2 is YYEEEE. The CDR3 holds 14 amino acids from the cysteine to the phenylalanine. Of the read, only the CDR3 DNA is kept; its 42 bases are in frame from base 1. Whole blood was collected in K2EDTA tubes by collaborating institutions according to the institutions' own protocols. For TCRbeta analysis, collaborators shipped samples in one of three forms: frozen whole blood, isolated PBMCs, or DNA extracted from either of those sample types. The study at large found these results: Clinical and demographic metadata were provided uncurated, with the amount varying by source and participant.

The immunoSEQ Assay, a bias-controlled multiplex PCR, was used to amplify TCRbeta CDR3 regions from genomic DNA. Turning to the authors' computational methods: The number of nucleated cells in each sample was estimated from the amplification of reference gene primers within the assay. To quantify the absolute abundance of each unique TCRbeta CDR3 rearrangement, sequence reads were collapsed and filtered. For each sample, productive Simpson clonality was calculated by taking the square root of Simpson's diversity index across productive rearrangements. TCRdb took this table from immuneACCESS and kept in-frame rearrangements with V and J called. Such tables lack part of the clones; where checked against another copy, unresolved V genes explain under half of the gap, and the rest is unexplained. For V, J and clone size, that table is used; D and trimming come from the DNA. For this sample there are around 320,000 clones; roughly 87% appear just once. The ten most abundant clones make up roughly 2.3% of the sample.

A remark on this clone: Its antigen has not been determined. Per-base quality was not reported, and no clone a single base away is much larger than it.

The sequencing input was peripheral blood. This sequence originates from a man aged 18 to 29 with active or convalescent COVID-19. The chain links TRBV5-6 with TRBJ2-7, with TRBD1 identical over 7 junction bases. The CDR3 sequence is CASRRQGHEYEQYF. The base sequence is TGTGCCAGCAGAAGACAGGGTCACGAGTACGAGCAGTACTTC.